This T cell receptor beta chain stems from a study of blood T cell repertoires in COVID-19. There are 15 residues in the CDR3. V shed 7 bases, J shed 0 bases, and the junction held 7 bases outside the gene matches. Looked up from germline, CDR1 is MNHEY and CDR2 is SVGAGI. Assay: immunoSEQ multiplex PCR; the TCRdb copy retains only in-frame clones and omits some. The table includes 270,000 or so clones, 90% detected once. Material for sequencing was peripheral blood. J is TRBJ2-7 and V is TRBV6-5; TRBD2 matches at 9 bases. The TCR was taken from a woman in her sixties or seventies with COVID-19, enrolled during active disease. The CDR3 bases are TGTGCCAGCATCCCGACTAGCGGATCCTCCTACGAGCAGTACTTC. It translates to CASIPTSGSSYEQYF.